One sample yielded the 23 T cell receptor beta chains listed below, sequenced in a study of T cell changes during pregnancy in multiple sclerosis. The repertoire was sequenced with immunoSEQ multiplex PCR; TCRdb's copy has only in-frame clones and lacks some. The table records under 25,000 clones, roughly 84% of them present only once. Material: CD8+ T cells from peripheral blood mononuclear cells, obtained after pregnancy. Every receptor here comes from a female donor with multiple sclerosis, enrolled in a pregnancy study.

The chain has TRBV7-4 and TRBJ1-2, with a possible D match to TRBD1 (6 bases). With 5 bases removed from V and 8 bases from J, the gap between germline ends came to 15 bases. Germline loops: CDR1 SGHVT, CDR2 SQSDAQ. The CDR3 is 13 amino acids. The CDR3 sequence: CASSDTGPGGYTF. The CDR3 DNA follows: TGTGCCAGCAGCGATACAGGGCCGGGAGGCTACACCTTC.

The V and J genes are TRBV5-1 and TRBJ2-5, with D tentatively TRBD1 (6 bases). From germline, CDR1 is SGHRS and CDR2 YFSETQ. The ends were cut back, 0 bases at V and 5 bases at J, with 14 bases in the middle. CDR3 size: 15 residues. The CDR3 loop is CASSLGATGRETQYF. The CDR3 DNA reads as TGCGCCAGCAGCTTGGGAGCCACAGGGCGTGAGACCCAGTACTTC.

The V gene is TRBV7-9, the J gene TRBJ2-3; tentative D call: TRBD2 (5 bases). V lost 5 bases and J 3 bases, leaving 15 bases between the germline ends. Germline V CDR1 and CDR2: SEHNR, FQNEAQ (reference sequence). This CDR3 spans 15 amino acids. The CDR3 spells CASSPTARGTDTQYF. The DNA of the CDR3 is TGTGCCAGCAGCCCGACGGCACGAGGGACAGATACGCAGTATTTT.

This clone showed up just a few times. The CDR3 loop is CASSLGTVYEQYF. The DNA for the CDR3 is TGCGCCAGCAGCTTGGGGACAGTCTACGAGCAGTACTTC. V is TRBV5-1 and J is TRBJ2-7; tentatively, D is TRBD1 (6 bases). This CDR3 comprises 13 residues. V dropped 0 bases and J dropped 3 bases, with 7 bases sitting between them. The V gene's germline CDR1 is SGHRS and CDR2 YFSETQ.

CDR3 sequence reads: CASSSPGLGSYEQYF. The DNA of the CDR3 is TGTGCCAGCAGTTCCCCGGGACTTGGGTCGTACGAGCAGTACTTC. This sequence joins TRBV28 and TRBJ2-7, with a weak D call TRBD2 (6 bases). Germline V gene lookup returns CDR1 MDHEN and CDR2 SYDVKM. This CDR3 is 15 amino acids long. V shed 4 bases and J shed 4 bases, with 17 bases lying between them.

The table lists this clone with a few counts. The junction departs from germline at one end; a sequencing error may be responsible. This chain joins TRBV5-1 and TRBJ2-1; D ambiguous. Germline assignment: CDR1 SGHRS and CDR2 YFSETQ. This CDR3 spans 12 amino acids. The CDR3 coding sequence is TGCGCCAGCAGCTTTCCCTACGATGAGCAGTTCTTC. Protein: CASSFPYDEQFF.

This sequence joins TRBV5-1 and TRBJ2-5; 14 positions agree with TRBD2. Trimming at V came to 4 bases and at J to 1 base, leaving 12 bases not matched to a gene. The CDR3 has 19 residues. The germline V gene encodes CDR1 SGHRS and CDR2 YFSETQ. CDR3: CASSLKTGTSGRIQETQYF. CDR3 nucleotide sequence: TGCGCCAGCAGCCTGAAAACCGGGACTAGCGGGAGAATCCAAGAGACCCAGTACTTC.

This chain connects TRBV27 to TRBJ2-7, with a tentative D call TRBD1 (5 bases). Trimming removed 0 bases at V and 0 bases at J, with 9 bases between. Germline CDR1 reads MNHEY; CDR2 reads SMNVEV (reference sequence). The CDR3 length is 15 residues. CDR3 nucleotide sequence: TGTGCCAGCAGTTTATCAGGGGCAGCCTCCTACGAGCAGTACTTC. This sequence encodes CASSLSGAASYEQYF.

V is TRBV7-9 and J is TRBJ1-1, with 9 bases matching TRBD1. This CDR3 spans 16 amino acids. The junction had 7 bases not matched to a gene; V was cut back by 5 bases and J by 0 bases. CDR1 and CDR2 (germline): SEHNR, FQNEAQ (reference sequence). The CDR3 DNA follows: TGTGCCAGCAGCGTAGGACAGGGGATGATGAACACTGAAGCTTTCTTT. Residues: CASSVGQGMMNTEAFF. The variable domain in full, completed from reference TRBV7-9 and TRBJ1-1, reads DTGVSQNPRHKITKRGQNVTFRCDPISEHNRLYWYRQTLGQGPEFLTYFQNEAQLEKSRLLSDRFSAERPKGSFSTLEIQRTEQGDSAMYLCASSVGQGMMNTEAFFGQGTRLTVV.

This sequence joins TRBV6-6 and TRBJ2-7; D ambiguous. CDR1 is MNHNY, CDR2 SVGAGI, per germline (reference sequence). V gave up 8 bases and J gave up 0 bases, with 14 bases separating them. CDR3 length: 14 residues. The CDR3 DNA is TGTGCCAGCTGTGAGACTCCTGTCTCCTACGAGCAGTACTTC. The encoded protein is CASCETPVSYEQYF.

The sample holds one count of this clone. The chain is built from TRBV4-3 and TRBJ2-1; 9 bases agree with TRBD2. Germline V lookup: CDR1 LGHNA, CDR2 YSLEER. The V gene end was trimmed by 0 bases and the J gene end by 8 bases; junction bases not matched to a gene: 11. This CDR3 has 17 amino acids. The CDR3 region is CASSQDLSSGGLDEQFF. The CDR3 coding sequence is TGCGCCAGCAGCCAAGATCTAAGCAGCGGGGGGCTAGATGAGCAGTTCTTC.

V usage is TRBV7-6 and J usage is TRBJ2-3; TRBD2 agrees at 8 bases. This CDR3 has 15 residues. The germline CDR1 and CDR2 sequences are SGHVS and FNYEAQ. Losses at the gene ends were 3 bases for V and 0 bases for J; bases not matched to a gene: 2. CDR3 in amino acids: CASSFASGSTDTQYF. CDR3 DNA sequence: TGTGCCAGCAGCTTTGCTAGCGGGAGCACAGATACGCAGTATTTT.

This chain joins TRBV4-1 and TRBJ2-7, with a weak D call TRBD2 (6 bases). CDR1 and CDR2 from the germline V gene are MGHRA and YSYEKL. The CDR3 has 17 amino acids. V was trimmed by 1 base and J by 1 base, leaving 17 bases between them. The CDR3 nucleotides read TGCGCCAGCAGCCAAGGGGTCAGTCTAGCGTTTTCCTACGAGCAGTACTTC. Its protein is CASSQGVSLAFSYEQYF.

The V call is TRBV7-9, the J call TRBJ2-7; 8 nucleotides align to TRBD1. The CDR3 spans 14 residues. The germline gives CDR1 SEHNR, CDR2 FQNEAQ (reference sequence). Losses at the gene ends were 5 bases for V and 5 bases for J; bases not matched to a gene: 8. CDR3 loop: CASSPQTGANEQYF. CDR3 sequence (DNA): TGTGCCAGCAGCCCCCAGACAGGGGCCAACGAGCAGTACTTC.

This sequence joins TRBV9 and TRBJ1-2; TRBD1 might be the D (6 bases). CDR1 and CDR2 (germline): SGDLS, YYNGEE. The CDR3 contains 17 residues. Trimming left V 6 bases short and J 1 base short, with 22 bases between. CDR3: CASTHPERTEDNYGYTF. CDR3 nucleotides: TGTGCCAGCACCCATCCAGAGAGGACAGAGGATAACTATGGCTACACCTTC.

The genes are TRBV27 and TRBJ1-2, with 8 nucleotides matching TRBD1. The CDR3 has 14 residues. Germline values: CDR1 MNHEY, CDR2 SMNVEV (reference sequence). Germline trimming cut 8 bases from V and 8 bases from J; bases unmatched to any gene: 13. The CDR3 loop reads CASRWAGGGGGYTF. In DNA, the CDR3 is TGTGCCAGCCGCTGGGCAGGGGGCGGGGGAGGCTACACCTTC.

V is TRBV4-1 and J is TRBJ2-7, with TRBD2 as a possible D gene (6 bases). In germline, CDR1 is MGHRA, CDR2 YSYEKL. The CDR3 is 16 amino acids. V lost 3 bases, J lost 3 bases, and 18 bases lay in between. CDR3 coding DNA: TGCGCCAGCAGCCAGGAAACCTGGACGGGAGTCTACGAGCAGTACTTC. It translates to CASSQETWTGVYEQYF.

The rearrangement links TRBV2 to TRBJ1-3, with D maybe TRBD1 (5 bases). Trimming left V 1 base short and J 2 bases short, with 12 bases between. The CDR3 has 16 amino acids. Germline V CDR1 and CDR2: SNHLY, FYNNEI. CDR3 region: CASSEGREGTGNTIYF. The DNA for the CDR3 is TGTGCCAGCAGTGAAGGCAGGGAAGGGACTGGAAACACCATATATTTT.

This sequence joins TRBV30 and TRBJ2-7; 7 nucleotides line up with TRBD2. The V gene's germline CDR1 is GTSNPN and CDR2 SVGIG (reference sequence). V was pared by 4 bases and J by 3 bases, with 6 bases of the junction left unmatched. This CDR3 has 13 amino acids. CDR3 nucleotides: TGTGCCTGGAAAGGGCGGGAGAGCTACGAGCAGTACTTC. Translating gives CAWKGRESYEQYF.

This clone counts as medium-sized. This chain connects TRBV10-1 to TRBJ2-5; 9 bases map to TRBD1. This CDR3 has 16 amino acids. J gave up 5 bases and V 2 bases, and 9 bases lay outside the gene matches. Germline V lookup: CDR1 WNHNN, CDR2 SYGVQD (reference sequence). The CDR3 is CASSEGQGSLRETQYF. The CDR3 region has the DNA TGCGCCAGCAGTGAGGGACAGGGGTCCCTTAGGGAGACCCAGTACTTC.

CDR3: CASSLVVQETQYF. In nucleotides, the CDR3 is TGTGCCAGCAGCTTAGTCGTACAAGAGACCCAGTACTTC. V is TRBV11-2 and J is TRBJ2-5; D not resolved. V was cut by 1 base and J by 2 bases, with 5 bases left in between. The CDR3 loop spans 13 amino acids. Per germline, CDR1 SGHAT and CDR2 FQNNGV.

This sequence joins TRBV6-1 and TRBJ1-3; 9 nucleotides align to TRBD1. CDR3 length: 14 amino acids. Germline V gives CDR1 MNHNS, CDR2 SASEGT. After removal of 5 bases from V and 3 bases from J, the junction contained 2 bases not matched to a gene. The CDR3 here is CASSNRGLGNTIYF. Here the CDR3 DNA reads TGTGCCAGCAGTAACAGGGGGCTTGGAAACACCATATATTTT.

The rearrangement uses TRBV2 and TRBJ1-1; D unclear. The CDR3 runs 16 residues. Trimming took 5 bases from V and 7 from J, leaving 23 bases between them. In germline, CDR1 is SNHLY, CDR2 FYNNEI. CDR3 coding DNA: TGTGCCAGCAGTAAGGCTGCCGGCAGGCCCTTATATGAAGCTTTCTTT. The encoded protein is CASSKAAGRPLYEAFF. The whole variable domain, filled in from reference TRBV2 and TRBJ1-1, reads EPEVTQTPSHQVTQMGQEVILRCVPISNHLYFYWYRQILGQKVEFLVSFYNNEISEKSEIFDDQFSVERPDGSNFTLKIRSTKLEDSAMYFCASSKAAGRPLYEAFFGQGTRLTVV.